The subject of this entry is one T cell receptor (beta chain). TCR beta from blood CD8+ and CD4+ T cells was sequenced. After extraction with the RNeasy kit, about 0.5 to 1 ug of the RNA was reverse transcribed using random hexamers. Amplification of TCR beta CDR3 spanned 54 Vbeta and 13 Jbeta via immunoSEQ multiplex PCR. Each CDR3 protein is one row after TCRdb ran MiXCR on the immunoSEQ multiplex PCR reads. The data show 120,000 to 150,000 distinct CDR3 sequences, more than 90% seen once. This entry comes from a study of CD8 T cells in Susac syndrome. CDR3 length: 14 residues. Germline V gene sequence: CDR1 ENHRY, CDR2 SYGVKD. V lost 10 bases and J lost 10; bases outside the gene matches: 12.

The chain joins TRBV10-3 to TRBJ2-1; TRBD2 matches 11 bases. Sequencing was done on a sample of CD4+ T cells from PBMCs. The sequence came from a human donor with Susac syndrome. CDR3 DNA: TGTGCCACGGAGGGGACTAGCGGCGTCGCCGAGCAGTTCTTC. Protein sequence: CATEGTSGVAEQFF.